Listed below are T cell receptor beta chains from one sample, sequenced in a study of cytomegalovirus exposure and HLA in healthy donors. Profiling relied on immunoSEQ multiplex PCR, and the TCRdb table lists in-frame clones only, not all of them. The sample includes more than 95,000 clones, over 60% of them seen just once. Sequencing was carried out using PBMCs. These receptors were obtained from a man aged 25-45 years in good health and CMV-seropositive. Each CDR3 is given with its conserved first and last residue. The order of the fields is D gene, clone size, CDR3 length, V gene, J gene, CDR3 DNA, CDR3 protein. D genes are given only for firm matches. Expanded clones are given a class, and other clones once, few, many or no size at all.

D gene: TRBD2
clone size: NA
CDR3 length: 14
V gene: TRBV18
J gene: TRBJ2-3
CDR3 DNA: TGTGCCAGCTCACCACTAGCGGGCCCAGATACGCAGTATTTT
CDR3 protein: CASSPLAGPDTQYF

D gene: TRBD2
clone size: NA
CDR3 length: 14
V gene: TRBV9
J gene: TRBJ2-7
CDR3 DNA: TGTGCCAGCAGCAGTTCTAGCGGGACATACGAGCAGTACTTC
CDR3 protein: CASSSSSGTYEQYF

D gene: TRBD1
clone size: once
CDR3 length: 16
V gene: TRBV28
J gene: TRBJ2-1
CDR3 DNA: TGTGCCAGCAGTTTACCGGACAGGAGTTCCTACAATGAGCAGTTCTTC
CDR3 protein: CASSLPDRSSYNEQFF

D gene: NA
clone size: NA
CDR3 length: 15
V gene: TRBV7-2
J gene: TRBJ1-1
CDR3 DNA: TGTGCCAGCAGTTCGGATCCGGGGGGAGGCACTGAAGCTTTCTTT
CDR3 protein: CASSSDPGGGTEAFF

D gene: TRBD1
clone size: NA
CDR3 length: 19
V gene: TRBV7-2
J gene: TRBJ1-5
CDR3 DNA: TGTGCCAGCAGCTTAGTGGCTGGGACAGGACTCCTAAACAATCAGCCCCAGCATTTT
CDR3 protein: CASSLVAGTGLLNNQPQHF

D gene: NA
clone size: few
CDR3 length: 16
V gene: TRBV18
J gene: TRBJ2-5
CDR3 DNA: TGTGCCAGCTCATCCTCCCGGAAGGGGGGGCAAGAGACCCAGTACTTC
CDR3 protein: CASSSSRKGGQETQYF

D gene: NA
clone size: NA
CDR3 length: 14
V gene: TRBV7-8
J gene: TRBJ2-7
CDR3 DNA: TGTGCCAGCAGCTCCACGACGACAGCCTACGAGCAGTACTTC
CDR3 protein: CASSSTTTAYEQYF

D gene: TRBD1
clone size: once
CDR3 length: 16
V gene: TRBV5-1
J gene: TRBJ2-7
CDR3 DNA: TGCGCCAGCAGCTTGGCCGCGGGGACAGGGGGCGACGAGCAGTACTTC
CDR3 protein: CASSLAAGTGGDEQYF

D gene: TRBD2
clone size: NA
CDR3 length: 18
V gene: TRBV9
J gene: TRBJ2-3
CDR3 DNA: TGTGCCAGCAGCGTAGAACTAGCGGGGTCCCTCGAGGGAGATACGCAGTATTTT
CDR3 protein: CASSVELAGSLEGDTQYF

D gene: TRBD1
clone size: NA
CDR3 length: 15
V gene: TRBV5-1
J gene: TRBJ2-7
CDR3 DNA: TGCGCCAGCAGCTTGGCAGCGACAGGGGGATCCGAGCAGTACTTC
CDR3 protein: CASSLAATGGSEQYF

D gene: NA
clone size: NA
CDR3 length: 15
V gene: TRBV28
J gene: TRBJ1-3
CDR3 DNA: TGTGCCAGCAGTTTACAAGCAAACTCTGGAAACACCATATATTTT
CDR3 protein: CASSLQANSGNTIYF

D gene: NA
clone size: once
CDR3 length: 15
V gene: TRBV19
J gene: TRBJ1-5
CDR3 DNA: TGTGCCAGTAGTATTTCCGGGGTTCGCAATCAGCCCCAGCATTTT
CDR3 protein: CASSISGVRNQPQHF

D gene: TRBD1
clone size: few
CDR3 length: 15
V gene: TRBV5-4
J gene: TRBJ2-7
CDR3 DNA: TGTGCCAGCAGCTCCCGGGACAGCTCATCCTACGAGCAGTACTTC
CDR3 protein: CASSSRDSSSYEQYF

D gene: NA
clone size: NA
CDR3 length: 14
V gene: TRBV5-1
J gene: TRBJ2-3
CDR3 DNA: TGCGCCAGCAGCTTGAGACAGGCCACAGATACGCAGTATTTT
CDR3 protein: CASSLRQATDTQYF

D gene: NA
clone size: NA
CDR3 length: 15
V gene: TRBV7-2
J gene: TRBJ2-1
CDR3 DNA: TGTGCCAGCAGCTTAATTTCAGGGGGGCACAATGAGCAGTTCTTC
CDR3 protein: CASSLISGGHNEQFF

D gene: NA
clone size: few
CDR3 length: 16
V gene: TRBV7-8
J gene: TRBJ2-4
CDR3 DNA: TGTGCCAGCAGACCTGCAGAGGGTAAAGGCAAAAACATTCAGTACTTC
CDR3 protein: CASRPAEGKGKNIQYF

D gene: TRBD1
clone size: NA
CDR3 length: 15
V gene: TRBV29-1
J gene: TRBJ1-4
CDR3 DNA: TGCAGCGCCTCTTTGGTGGGACAGGATAATGAAAAACTGTTTTTT
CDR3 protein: CSASLVGQDNEKLFF

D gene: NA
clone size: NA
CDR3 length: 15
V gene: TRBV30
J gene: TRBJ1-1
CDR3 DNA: TGTGCCTGGATGGGGGCTTATAAGGGTAGCACTGAAGCTTTCTTT
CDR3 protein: CAWMGAYKGSTEAFF

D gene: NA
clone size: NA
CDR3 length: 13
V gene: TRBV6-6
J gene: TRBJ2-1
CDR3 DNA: TGTGCCAGCAACCCCTGGGACTCCAATGAGCAGTTCTTC
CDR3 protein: CASNPWDSNEQFF

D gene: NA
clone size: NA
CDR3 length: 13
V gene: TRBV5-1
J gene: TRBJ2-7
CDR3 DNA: TGCGCCAGCAGCTTCGGGGGATCCTACGAGCAGTACTTC
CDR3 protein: CASSFGGSYEQYF

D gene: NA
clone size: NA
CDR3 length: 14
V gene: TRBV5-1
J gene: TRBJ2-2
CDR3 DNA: TGCGCCAGCAGCTTTATATCGAACACCGGGGAGCTGTTTTTT
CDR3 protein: CASSFISNTGELFF

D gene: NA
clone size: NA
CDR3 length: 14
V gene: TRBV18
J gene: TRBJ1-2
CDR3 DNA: TGTGCCAGCTCACCGATCAGGTCAGGCTATGGCTACACCTTC
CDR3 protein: CASSPIRSGYGYTF

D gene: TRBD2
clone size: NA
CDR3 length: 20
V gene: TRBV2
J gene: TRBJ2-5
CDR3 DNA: TGTGCCAGCTGGTTGTCAGAGGCGACTAGCGGGGGGACTAACCAAGAGACCCAGTACTTC
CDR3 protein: CASWLSEATSGGTNQETQYF

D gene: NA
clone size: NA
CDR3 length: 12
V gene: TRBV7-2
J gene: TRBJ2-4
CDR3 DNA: TGTGCCAGCAGCTTAGGGGGAGGCATTCAGTACTTC
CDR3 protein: CASSLGGGIQYF

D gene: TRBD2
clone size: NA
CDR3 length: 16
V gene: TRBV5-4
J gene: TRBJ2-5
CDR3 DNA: TGTGCCAGCAGCACACTAGCGGGGGGCACCCAAGAGACCCAGTACTTC
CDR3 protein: CASSTLAGGTQETQYF

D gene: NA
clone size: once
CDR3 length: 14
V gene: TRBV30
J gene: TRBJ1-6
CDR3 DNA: TGTGCCGTAACCCGTCCCCTAAATGAGTCACCCCTCCACTTT
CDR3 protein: CAVTRPLNESPLHF

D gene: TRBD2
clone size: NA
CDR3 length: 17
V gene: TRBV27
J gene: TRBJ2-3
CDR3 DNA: TGTGCCAGCAGTTTGGGGGCTAGCGGGAGTGGTACAGATACGCAGTATTTT
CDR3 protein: CASSLGASGSGTDTQYF

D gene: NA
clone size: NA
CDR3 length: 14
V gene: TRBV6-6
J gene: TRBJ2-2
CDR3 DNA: TGTGCCAGCAGTTGGGAGGTGTGGACCGGGGAGCTGTTTTTT
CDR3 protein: CASSWEVWTGELFF

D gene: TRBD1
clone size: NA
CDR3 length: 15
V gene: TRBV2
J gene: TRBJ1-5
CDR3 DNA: TGTGCCAGCAGTGGGACAGGTATATCCAATCAGCCCCAGCATTTT
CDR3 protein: CASSGTGISNQPQHF

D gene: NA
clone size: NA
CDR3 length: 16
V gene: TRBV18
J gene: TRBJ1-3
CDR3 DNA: TGTGCCAGCTCACCACAGGCGGGCTACTCTGGAAACACCATATATTTT
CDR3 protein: CASSPQAGYSGNTIYF

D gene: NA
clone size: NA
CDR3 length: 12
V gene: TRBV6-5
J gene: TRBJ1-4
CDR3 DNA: TGTGCCAGCAGAGGAGGTGGCGAAAAACTGTTTTTT
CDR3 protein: CASRGGGEKLFF

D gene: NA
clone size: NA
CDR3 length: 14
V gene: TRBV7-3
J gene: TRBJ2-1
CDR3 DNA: TGTGCCAGCAGCTTATTCCCTTTGGAGAATGAGCAGTTCTTC
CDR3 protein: CASSLFPLENEQFF

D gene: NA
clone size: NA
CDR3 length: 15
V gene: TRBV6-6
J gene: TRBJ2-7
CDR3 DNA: TGTGCCAGCGGGCATCCGGATGAGACGTTCTACGAGCAGTACTTC
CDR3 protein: CASGHPDETFYEQYF

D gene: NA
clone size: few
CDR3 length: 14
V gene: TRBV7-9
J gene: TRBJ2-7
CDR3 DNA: TGTGCCAGCAGCCTCGCAGGCCAGCTGTTCGAGCAGTACTTC
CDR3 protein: CASSLAGQLFEQYF

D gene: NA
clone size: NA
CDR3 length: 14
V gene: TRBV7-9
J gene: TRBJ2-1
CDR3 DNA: TGTGCCAGCAGCTTCCAATCAACAGGGAATGAGCAGTTCTTC
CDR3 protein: CASSFQSTGNEQFF

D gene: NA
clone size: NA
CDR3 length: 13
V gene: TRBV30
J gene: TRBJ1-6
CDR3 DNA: TGTGCCTGGATGGGACAAACAAATTCACCCCTCCACTTT
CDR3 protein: CAWMGQTNSPLHF

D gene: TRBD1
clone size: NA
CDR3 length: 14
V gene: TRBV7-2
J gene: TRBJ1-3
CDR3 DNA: TGTGCCAGCACCTTGACAGGGGGCGAAAACACCATATATTTT
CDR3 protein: CASTLTGGENTIYF

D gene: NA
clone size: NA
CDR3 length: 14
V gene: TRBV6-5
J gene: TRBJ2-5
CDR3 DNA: TGTGCCAGCAGTTACTCGAGTCCTCTAGAGACCCAGTACTTC
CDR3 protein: CASSYSSPLETQYF

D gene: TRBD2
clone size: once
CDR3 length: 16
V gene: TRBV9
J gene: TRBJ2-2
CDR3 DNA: TGTGCCAGCAGCGTTCGGGGGGGCCCGAACACCGGGGAGCTGTTTTTT
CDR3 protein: CASSVRGGPNTGELFF

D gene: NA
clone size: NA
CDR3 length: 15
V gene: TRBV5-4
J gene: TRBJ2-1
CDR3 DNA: TGTGCCAGCAGCGTTACGGGATTCTCCTACAATGAGCAGTTCTTC
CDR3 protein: CASSVTGFSYNEQFF

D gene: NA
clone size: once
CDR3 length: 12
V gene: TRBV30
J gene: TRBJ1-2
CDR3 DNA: TGTGCCTGGAGTGACAGGGCAAGGGGCTACACCTTC
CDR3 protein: CAWSDRARGYTF

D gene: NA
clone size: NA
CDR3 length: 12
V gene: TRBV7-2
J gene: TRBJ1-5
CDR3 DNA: TGTGCCAGCAGCCCCCCTGATCAGCCCCAGCATTTT
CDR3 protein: CASSPPDQPQHF

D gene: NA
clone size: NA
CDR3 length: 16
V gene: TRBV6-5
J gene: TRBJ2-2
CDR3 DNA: TGTGCCAGCAGTTACCGGGGACTGCATAACACCGGGGAGCTGTTTTTT
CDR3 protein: CASSYRGLHNTGELFF

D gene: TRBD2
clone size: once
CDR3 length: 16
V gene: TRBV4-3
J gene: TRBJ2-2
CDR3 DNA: TGCGCCAGCAGCCAAGATGCGGGGGGGAACACCGGGGAGCTGTTTTTT
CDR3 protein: CASSQDAGGNTGELFF

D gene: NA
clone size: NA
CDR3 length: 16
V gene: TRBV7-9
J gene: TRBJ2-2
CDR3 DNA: TGTTCCAGCAGCCGTCTTCGAGGTGTGAACACCGGGGAGCTGTTTTTT
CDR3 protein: CSSSRLRGVNTGELFF

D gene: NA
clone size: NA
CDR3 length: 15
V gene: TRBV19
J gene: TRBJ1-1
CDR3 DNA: TGTGCCACTGCTCGACAGGTGTGGGAAAACACTGAAGCTTTCTTT
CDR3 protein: CATARQVWENTEAFF

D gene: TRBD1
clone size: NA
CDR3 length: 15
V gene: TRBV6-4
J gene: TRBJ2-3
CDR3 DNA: TGTGCCAGCAGGCGCGGGACAGGGGCACAAGATACGCAGTATTTT
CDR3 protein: CASRRGTGAQDTQYF

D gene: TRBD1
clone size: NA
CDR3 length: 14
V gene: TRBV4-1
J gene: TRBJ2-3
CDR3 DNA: TGCGCCAGCACCTTGGGGACAGGAACAGATACGCAGTATTTT
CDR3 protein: CASTLGTGTDTQYF

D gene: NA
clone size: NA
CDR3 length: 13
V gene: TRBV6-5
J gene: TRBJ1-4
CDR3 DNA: TGTGCCAGCAGTTACGTGGGGAGGGGTCAACTGTTTTTT
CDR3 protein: CASSYVGRGQLFF